This T cell receptor (beta chain) was found in a study of T cells in Graves' hyperthyroidism and ophthalmopathy (dated by TCRdb to between 2018 and 2021). Study-wide context: Peripheral blood was collected at initial diagnosis, before any treatment. To identify distinguishing TCR V-J signatures, a discovery cohort of some 100 patients was used, comprising some 45 with Graves' ophthalmopathy and 57 with stable Graves' hyperthyroidism. Prospective prediction of ophthalmopathy was tested in an independent validation cohort consisting of fewer than 20 hyperthyroidism patients and over 15 patients who later progressed to ophthalmopathy. The 95 to 100 discovery patients were randomly split 7:3 into training and test sets. Thyroid tissue and blood T-cell repertoires from about six Graves' hyperthyroidism patients were also compared in the study. After sampling, hyperthyroidism patients received methimazole starting at 30 mg daily, and ophthalmopathy patients received high-dose intravenous methylprednisolone. The paper reports TCR Vbeta CDR3 sequencing of approximately 130 peripheral blood samples: 40 or so ophthalmopathy, under 80 hyperthyroidism and 17 progressor patients.

A patient counted as having stable Graves' hyperthyroidism if no progression to ophthalmopathy occurred over 18 months of follow-up. The hyperthyroidism patients were between 18 and 65 years old and newly diagnosed, with a disease duration of less than 2 months. Patients with uncontrolled infections, other autoimmune diseases, pregnancy or lactation were excluded. Diagnoses were established on the basis of clinical symptoms, serum thyroxine and TRAb, thyroid ultrasound, and orbital computed tomography. Ficoll-Paque density gradient centrifugation was used to isolate PBMCs from approximately 10 ml of fresh peripheral blood. Total RNA was extracted using Trizol reagent, and RNA quality was assessed on an Agilent 2100 Bioanalyzer. As encoded in the germline V gene (reference sequence), CDR1 is DFQATT while CDR2 is SNEGSKA. From cysteine to phenylalanine, the CDR3 is 18 amino acids long. The only DNA kept is the CDR3, 54 bases in frame from the first base. The junction shows trimming of 0 bases on V and 0 bases on J, and the gene matches do not reach 10 bases of it.

This clonotype was seen at least ten times. This receptor's antigen is unknown. No base quality information exists; no much larger clone differs at one position. On the study overall, not on this receptor specifically: In validation, the model predicted progression to ophthalmopathy with 55% to 71% sensitivity and roughly 72% specificity, a median of around six months before onset. No statistical method was used to set the sample size in advance, and investigators knew the group allocation. In cross-validation, a model built on a 13 V-J signature told ophthalmopathy apart from stable hyperthyroidism with approximately 91% sensitivity and around 84% specificity, and in testing the same model reached 80%/75%. Most expanded thyroid clonotypes (frequency above 0.001) were also found in blood, which suggests that blood repertoires may mirror thyroid immune responses.

The TCR beta CDR3 regions were amplified from the RNA transcripts. The first round of RT-PCR for the TCR CDR3 was performed with the HTBI primer set and the Qiagen OneStep RT-PCR kit. Libraries were constructed in a second round of multiplex PCR, after which size selection and purification were performed. The libraries were sequenced on an Illumina HiSeq2000 using paired-end 100 bp reads. Per the authors' processing: SOAPnuke was used to process the raw data, removing reads that contained adapters or uncalled bases, had a mean Phred below 15, or lacked an exact match to the constant primer or identifier. COPE v1.2.5 was used to merge high-quality paired reads, and clonotypes were defined as unique nucleotide sequences. MiTCR v1.1 was used to align clonotypes to the IMGT TRBV, TRBD and TRBJ reference segments. Analysis was restricted to V-J combinations with a frequency above 0.0001, which covered 98% to 99.2% of repertoires. The TCS score was defined as F50 (clonal expansion) divided by E x V (chaos), with BLOSUM62-based TCRdist calculated between CDR3 peptides within each V-J. Welch's t-statistics and random forest reduced some 510 V-J features to about 12, which were used in a naive Bayes classifier (R e1071). The raw public data were reprocessed by TCRdb itself: fastp quality trimming at Q25, MiXCR clonotype calling, in-frame beta chains only. Each CDR3 protein gets just one entry, which takes the most common genes and DNA from the rows behind it. These V and J calls derive from TCRdb rather than the authors' analysis. The table for this sample lists around 350,000 distinct CDR3 sequences; approximately 19% of them were counted only once. 3.7% of the sample is held by the ten biggest clonotypes.

The sample was blood. This receptor was obtained from a woman between 18 and 29 years old with Graves' hyperthyroidism. This receptor chain uses TRBV20-1 and TRBJ2-2; the central 7 bases match TRBD2. CDR3 protein: CSARDYWSGVPNTGELFF. The DNA sequence is TGCAGTGCTAGAGATTATTGGAGCGGGGTCCCGAACACCGGGGAGCTGTTTTTT.